This T cell receptor beta chain was captured by sequencing in a study of Graves' ophthalmopathy and Graves' hyperthyroidism. Looking at the study overall: Stable hyperthyroidism was defined by absence of ophthalmopathy within 18 months of follow-up.

Patients newly diagnosed with hyperthyroidism, under 2 months' duration, were aged 18 to 65, the study reports. The authors diagnosed from clinical symptoms, serum thyroxine, TRAb, thyroid ultrasound and orbital computed tomography. Comment on this clonotype: Its matching antigen is unknown.

Amplification of the TCR beta CDR3 regions used RNA transcripts (as template). HTBI-primed first-round RT-PCR preceded second-round multiplex PCR. TCRdb re-derived calls from the multiplex PCR reads in MiXCR, one entry per CDR3 protein. Of more than 1,000,000 distinct CDR3 sequences in the sample, 35% to 40% were seen once. Broader study findings: Blood repertoires reportedly contained most expanded thyroid clonotypes above 0.001 frequency.

Germline CDR1 MGHRA, CDR2 YSYEKL. This CDR3 contains 18 residues. Trimming removed 2 bases from V and 0 bases from J; junction bases left unmatched: 5. Sequencing was done on a sample of peripheral blood or thyroid tissue (not recorded which). The rearrangement uses TRBV4-1 and TRBJ2-7; 15 bases are a match to TRBD2. This sequence was found in an adult man with Graves' hyperthyroidism. CDR3 bases: TGCGCCAGCAGCCAACCGGGACTAGCGGGAGGTACCTCCTACGAGCAGTACTTC. Amino acids: CASSQPGLAGGTSYEQYF.